This TCR beta chain comes out of a study of cytomegalovirus exposure and HLA in healthy donors. As to this clone: Germline is not matched at one junction end, which may reflect a read error.

The PCR was carried out with 60 Vbeta primers and 13 Jbeta primers. Sequencing used immunoSEQ multiplex PCR; TCRdb keeps in-frame clones, though not all of them. The sample carries 250,000 to 300,000 clones, 85% to 95% recorded once. This receptor was obtained from a girl aged 2 to 10 in good health and CMV-seronegative. Sequenced sample: PBMCs.

The DNA of the CDR3 is TGTGCTAGCAGCTTCGGAGCGGGCCCCACAGATACGCAGTATTTT. This encodes CASSFGAGPTDTQYF. The V call is TRBV7-7, the J call TRBJ2-3; a weak D match, TRBD2 (6 bases). Looked up from germline, CDR1 is SSHAT and CDR2 is FNYEAQ (reference sequence). The CDR3 covers 15 residues.